This T cell receptor (beta chain) derives from a study of PD-1 blockade in mismatch repair-deficient tumors. Study results and limitations: After pembrolizumab, tumor-resident clones rose rapidly, then generally contracted before radiologic responses.

The CDR3 length is 11 residues. Germline CDR1 and CDR2: DFQATT and SNEGSKA (reference sequence). V was trimmed by 3 bases and J by 7 bases, leaving 9 bases between them. Sequencing used immunoSEQ multiplex PCR; TCRdb keeps in-frame clones, though not all of them. This table has around 120,000 clones, about 86% appearing once. About this clone: Its antigen is not identified.

All patients were mismatch repair deficient, assessed by either PCR or immunohistochemistry. TCRs were sequenced from a few patients responding to pembrolizumab. The TCR comes from an adult with mismatch repair-deficient cancer. The chain has TRBV20-1 and TRBJ1-2, with unresolved D. The sample in question was peripheral blood, obtained 44 weeks after starting pembrolizumab. The CDR3 protein is CSASHRLGYTF. The CDR3 DNA sequence: TGCAGTGCTAGTCACCGGCTTGGCTACACCTTC.